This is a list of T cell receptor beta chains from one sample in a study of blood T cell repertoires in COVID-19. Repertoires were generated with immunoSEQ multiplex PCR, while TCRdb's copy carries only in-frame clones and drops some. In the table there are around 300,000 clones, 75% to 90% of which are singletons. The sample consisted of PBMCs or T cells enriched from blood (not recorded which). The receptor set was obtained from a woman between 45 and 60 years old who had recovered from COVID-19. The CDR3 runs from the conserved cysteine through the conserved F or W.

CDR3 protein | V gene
CASSSTSGQNYNEQFF | TRBV6-2/TRBV6-3
CASSGTGGQPQHF | TRBV12-3/TRBV12-4
CASSYVGGYYNEQFF | TRBV6-5
CASSQDRLAGAHPQYF | TRBV14
CASSLGAGQPQHF | TRBV12-3/TRBV12-4
CASSETGFNQPQHF | TRBV2
CASSKRRRRGATPSNQPQHF | TRBV7-3
CASSRRQDSGNTIYF | TRBV3-1/TRBV3-2
CASSGGSSGAGELFF | TRBV9
CASSLDGTGRGAQHF | TRBV5-5
CASSISRADTEAFF | TRBV19
CASSKSGTGEDNEQFF | TRBV21-1
CASSLGSRVSTEAFF | TRBV7-3
CASSLNRDSNQPQHF | TRBV7-8
CASSQGAGDEQYF | TRBV3-1/TRBV3-2
CASSQDAGGRGYEQYF | TRBV4-3
CASSFNSNQPQHF | TRBV11-2
CATAPGGSSYEQYF | TRBV19